The present TCR beta chain was sequenced within a study of T cell responses to AZD1222 COVID-19 vaccine. The protocol was immunoSEQ multiplex PCR, while the TCRdb copy is restricted to in-frame clones and leaves out a portion. The table includes 100,000 or so clones, around nine tenths detected once. The CDR3 totals 17 residues. Germline V CDR1 and CDR2: SEHNR, FQNEAQ (reference sequence). V was shortened by 1 base and J by 4 bases, with 14 bases between the two germline ends. The TCR originated in an adult in good health. The chain combines TRBV7-9 with TRBJ1-6; D is possibly TRBD1 (5 bases). Sequenced here: peripheral blood, sampled on day 0 of AZD1222 vaccination. The CDR3 protein is CASSLGLGTGYNSPLHF. DNA for the CDR3: TGTGCCAGCAGCTTAGGACTCGGGACCGGTTATAATTCACCCCTCCACTTT.